This is a list of T cell receptor beta chains from one sample in a study of CD8 T cells in Susac syndrome. One entry per CDR3 protein, called by TCRdb with MiXCR from the immunoSEQ multiplex PCR reads. The sample yields about 150,000 distinct CDR3 sequences, roughly 94% seen once. The sample taken for sequencing was CD8+ T cells from PBMCs. These receptors were taken from a human donor with multiple sclerosis. The CDR3 runs from the conserved cysteine through the conserved F or W. D genes are given only for firm matches. Size tells how often a clone was seen (once, few, many) or the class of an expanded clone, and some rows leave it out.

TRBD1	14	TRBJ2-5	TRBV12-5	NA	CASGTSDRRQTQYF	TGTGCTAGTGGTACCTCGGACAGGAGGCAGACCCAGTACTTC
NA	12	TRBJ1-2	TRBV9	NA	CASSDRVHGYTF	TGTGCCAGCAGCGACAGGGTGCATGGCTACACCTTC
NA	11	TRBJ2-4	TRBV29-1	NA	CSARGENIQYF	TGCAGCGCCAGGGGGGAGAACATTCAGTACTTC
NA	14	TRBJ1-2	TRBV14	NA	CASSQDSLWYGYTF	TGTGCCAGCAGCCAGGACAGTCTGTGGTATGGCTACACCTTC
NA	12	TRBJ1-2	TRBV12-3/TRBV12-4	NA	CASSLGVDGYTF	TGTGCCAGCAGTTTAGGGGTAGACGGCTACACCTTC
NA	13	TRBJ2-7	TRBV19	NA	CASSPRASYEQYF	TGTGCCAGTAGTCCCCGGGCGTCCTACGAGCAGTACTTC
TRBD2	15	TRBJ2-7	TRBV20-1	NA	CSARDLGLATYEQYF	TGCAGTGCTAGAGATCTTGGACTAGCAACCTACGAGCAGTACTTC
NA	11	TRBJ2-5	TRBV12-3/TRBV12-4	NA	CASRKGETQYF	TGTGCCAGCAGAAAGGGGGAGACCCAGTACTTC
TRBD1	14	TRBJ1-4	TRBV7-9	NA	CASSRDSFNEKLFF	TGTGCCAGCAGCCGGGACAGCTTCAATGAAAAACTGTTTTTT
NA	15	TRBJ2-7	TRBV9	NA	CASSLGDSSSYEQYF	TGTGCCAGCAGCTTAGGGGATTCTAGCTCCTACGAGCAGTACTTC
NA	16	TRBJ1-6	TRBV25-1	NA	CASSEYELVDNSPLHF	TGTGCCAGCAGTGAATACGAATTAGTCGATAATTCACCCCTCCACTTT
NA	15	TRBJ2-3	TRBV27	NA	CASSPKASFTDTQYF	TGTGCCAGCAGTCCAAAGGCTAGCTTCACAGATACGCAGTATTTT
NA	15	TRBJ1-1	TRBV29-1	NA	CSVEGRGERNTEAFF	TGCAGCGTTGAGGGGAGGGGAGAAAGGAACACTGAAGCTTTCTTT
NA	11	TRBJ2-5	TRBV27	few	CASSWKETQYF	TGTGCCAGCAGTTGGAAAGAGACCCAGTACTTC
NA	11	TRBJ1-2	TRBV2	NA	CASRGSHGYTF	TGTGCCAGCAGGGGTTCCCATGGCTACACCTTC
NA	14	TRBJ1-1	TRBV27	NA	CASSFSGGLTEAFF	TGTGCCAGCAGTTTCTCCGGGGGGCTCACTGAAGCTTTCTTT
TRBD1	16	TRBJ1-1	TRBV9	NA	CASSVSGQGRGTEAFF	TGTGCCAGCAGCGTATCGGGACAGGGCCGGGGGACTGAAGCTTTCTTT
NA	13	TRBJ2-2	TRBV6-4	NA	CASSDRYTGELFF	TGTGCCAGCAGTGACAGATACACCGGGGAGCTGTTTTTT
TRBD1	16	TRBJ1-1	TRBV6-1	NA	CASSDTDRGFSTEAFF	TGTGCCAGCAGTGATACGGACAGGGGATTTAGCACTGAAGCTTTCTTT
NA	15	TRBJ2-2	TRBV28	NA	CASSLLTVTTGELFF	TGTGCCAGCAGTTTATTGACAGTCACTACCGGGGAGCTGTTTTTT
NA	14	TRBJ1-5	TRBV20-1	NA	CSARPSGEYQPQHF	TGCAGTGCTAGACCCTCGGGAGAGTATCAGCCCCAGCATTTT